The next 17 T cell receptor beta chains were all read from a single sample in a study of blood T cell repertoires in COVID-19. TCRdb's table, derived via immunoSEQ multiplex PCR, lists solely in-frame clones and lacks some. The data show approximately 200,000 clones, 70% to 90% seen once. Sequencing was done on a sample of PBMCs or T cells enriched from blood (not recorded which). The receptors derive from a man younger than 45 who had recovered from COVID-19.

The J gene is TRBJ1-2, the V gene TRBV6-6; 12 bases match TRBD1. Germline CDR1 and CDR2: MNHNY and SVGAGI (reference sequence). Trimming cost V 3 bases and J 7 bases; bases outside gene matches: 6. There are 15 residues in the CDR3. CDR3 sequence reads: CASSYFGTGGSGYTF. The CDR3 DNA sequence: TGTGCCAGCAGTTATTTTGGGACAGGGGGCAGTGGCTACACCTTC.

CDR3 region: CASSLSRGKTGLMNTEAFF. CDR3 nucleotide sequence: TGTGCCAGCAGCTTATCACGGGGTAAGACAGGCCTCATGAACACTGAAGCTTTCTTT. V and J are TRBV7-2 and TRBJ1-1; possibly TRBD1 for D (6 bases). Trimming stripped 2 bases from V and 0 bases from J, with 22 bases between. Germline V gene sequence: CDR1 SGHTA, CDR2 FQGNSA. The CDR3 is 19 amino acids.

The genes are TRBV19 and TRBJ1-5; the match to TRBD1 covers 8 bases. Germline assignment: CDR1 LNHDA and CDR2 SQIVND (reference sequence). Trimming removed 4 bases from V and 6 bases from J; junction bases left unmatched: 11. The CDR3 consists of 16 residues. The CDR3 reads CASSNSIRGRSQPQHF. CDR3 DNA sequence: TGTGCCAGTAGTAACAGTATCAGGGGGCGCAGTCAGCCCCAGCATTTT.

The CDR3 DNA sequence: TGCGCCAGCAGTGAGCCGGGACTCGGGAACGAGCAGTACTTC. Its translation is CASSEPGLGNEQYF. This chain uses TRBV10-1 with TRBJ2-7; D perhaps matches TRBD2 (6 bases). CDR3 size: 14 residues. V was shortened by 2 bases and J by 5 bases, with 13 bases between the two germline ends. Per the germline V gene, CDR1 is WNHNN and CDR2 is SYGVQD (reference sequence).

The CDR3: CASSYEPTGELFF. The CDR3 DNA reads as TGTGCCAGCAGCTACGAGCCCACCGGGGAGCTGTTTTTT. The rearrangement joins TRBV5-8 to TRBJ2-2; D unresolved. The CDR3 is made up of 13 amino acids. Trimming removed 3 bases from V and 4 bases from J, with 7 bases in between. Germline V gene lookup returns CDR1 SGHTS and CDR2 YDEGEE. Variable domain in full (rest from reference TRBV5-8 and TRBJ2-2): EAGVTQSPTHLIKTRGQQATLRCSPISGHTSVYWYQQALGLGLQFLLWYDEGEERNRGNFPPRFSGRQFPNYSSELNVNALELEDSALYLCASSYEPTGELFFGEGSRLTVL.

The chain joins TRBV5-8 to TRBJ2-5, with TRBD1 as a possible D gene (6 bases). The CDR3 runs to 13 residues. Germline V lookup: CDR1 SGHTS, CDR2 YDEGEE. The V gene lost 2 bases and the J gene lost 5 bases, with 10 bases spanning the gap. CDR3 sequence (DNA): TGTGCCAGCAGCTTTCAGGGGACGGAGACCCAGTACTTC. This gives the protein CASSFQGTETQYF.

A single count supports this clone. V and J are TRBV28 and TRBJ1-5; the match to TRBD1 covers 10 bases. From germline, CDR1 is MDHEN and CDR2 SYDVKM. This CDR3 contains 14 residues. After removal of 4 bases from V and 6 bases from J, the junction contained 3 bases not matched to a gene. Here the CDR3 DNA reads TGTGCCAGCAGTTCCGGGACAGGGGTTCAGCCCCAGCATTTT. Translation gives CASSSGTGVQPQHF.

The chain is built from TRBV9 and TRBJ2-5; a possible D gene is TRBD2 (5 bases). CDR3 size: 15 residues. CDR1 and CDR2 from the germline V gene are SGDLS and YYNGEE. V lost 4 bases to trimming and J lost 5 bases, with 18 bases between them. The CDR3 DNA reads TGTGCCAGCAGCAGAAGAGCGGTTCTCTTGGAGACCCAGTACTTC. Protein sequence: CASSRRAVLLETQYF.

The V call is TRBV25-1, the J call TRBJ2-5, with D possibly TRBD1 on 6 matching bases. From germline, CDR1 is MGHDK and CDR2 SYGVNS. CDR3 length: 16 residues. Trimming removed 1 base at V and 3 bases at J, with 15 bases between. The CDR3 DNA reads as TGTGCCAGCAGTGAATTCGCAGGACAGACTAAAGAGACCCAGTACTTC. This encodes CASSEFAGQTKETQYF.

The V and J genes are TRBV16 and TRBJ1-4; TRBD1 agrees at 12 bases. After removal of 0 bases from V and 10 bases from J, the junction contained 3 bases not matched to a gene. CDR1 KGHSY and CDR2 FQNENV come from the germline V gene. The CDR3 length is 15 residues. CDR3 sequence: CASSQSGQGAAKLFF. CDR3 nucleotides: TGTGCCAGCAGCCAATCGGGACAGGGGGCGGCAAAACTGTTTTTT.

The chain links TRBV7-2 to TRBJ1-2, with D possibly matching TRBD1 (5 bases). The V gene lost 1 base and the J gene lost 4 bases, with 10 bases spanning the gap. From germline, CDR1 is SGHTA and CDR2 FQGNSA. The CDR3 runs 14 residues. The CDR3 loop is CASSLEVGLYGYTF. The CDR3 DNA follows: TGTGCCAGCAGCTTAGAGGTGGGGCTCTATGGCTACACCTTC.

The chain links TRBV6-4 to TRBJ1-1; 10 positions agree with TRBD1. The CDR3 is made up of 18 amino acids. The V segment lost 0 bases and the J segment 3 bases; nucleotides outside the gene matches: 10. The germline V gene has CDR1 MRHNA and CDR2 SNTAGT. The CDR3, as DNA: TGTGCCAGCAGTGACTCCTTTGACAGGGGGCTAGCCTACACTGAAGCTTTCTTT. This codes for CASSDSFDRGLAYTEAFF.

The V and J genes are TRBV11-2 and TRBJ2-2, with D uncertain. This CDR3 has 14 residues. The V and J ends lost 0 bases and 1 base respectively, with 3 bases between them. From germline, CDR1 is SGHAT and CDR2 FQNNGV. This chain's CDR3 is CASSLDGNTGELFF. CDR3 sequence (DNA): TGTGCCAGCAGCTTAGACGGGAACACCGGGGAGCTGTTTTTT.

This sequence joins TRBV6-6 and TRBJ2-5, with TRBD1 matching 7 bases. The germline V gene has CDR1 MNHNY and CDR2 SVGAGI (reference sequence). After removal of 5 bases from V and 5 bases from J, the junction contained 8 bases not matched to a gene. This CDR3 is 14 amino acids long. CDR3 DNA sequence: TGTGCCAGCAGTGGCCGACAGGGTTCGGAGACCCAGTACTTC. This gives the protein CASSGRQGSETQYF.

The CDR3 protein is CASSLAGSGVDEQFF. As DNA, the CDR3 is TGTGCCAGCAGCTTGGCGGGGTCCGGTGTGGATGAGCAGTTCTTC. The rearrangement joins TRBV5-4 to TRBJ2-1; tentatively, D is TRBD2 (5 bases). Germline CDR1 reads SGHNT; CDR2 reads YYREEE (reference sequence). CDR3 size: 15 residues. V dropped 0 bases and J dropped 8 bases, with 15 bases sitting between them. The variable domain in full, with the rest retrieved from reference TRBV5-4 and TRBJ2-1, is ETGVTQSPTHLIKTRGQQVTLRCSSQSGHNTVSWYQQALGQGPQFIFQYYREEENGRGNFPPRFSGLQFPNYSSELNVNALELDDSALYLCASSLAGSGVDEQFFGPGTRLTVL.

The CDR3 region has the DNA TGTGCCAGCAGCTTAGAGCTATCGGGGAGGGAGGAACTGTTTTTT. Translated, it gives CASSLELSGREELFF. The rearrangement joins TRBV11-2 to TRBJ1-4; D is uncertain. The germline V gene encodes CDR1 SGHAT and CDR2 FQNNGV. V was pared by 0 bases and J by 12 bases, with 17 bases between. CDR3 length: 15 residues.

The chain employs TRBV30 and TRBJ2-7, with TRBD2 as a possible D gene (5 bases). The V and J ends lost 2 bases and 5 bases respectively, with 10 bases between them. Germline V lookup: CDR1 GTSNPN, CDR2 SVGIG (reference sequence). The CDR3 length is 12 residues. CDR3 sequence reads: CAWSRLAHEQYF. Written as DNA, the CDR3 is TGTGCCTGGAGTAGGCTAGCCCACGAGCAGTACTTC.